These T cell receptor beta chains were read from a single sample in a study of blood T cell repertoires in COVID-19. Here immunoSEQ multiplex PCR was the method, and the copy in TCRdb shows in-frame clones only, minus some. The data show about 170,000 clones, with approximately 82% seen just once and around 7% held by the top ten. The sequenced sample was peripheral blood. Receptors originate from a woman aged 40 to 55 with COVID-19, enrolled during active disease. CDR3s include the opening cysteine and the closing phenylalanine or tryptophan. The order of the fields is D gene, clone size, J gene, V gene, CDR3 DNA, CDR3 protein. D genes are given only for firm matches. Only part of the rows carry a size: once, few, many, or a class if the clone is expanded.

D: -; size: -; J: TRBJ1-2; V: TRBV7-2; DNA: TGTGCCAGCAGCTTAGTGGGGGCCGCGGCAGGGCACAACACCTTC; CDR3: CASSLVGAAAGHNTF
D: TRBD2; size: once; J: TRBJ2-5; V: TRBV11-2; DNA: TGTGCCAGCAGCTTAGGGGCTAGCGGGGGGGCAGTTGAGACCCAGTACTTC; CDR3: CASSLGASGGAVETQYF
D: -; size: -; J: TRBJ2-4; V: TRBV12-3/TRBV12-4; DNA: TGTGCCAGCAGCCCTTCGGGGATAAACATTCAGTACTTC; CDR3: CASSPSGINIQYF
D: -; size: many; J: TRBJ1-4; V: TRBV6-4; DNA: TGTGCCAGCAGTGCCACAGGGAGCGGTAATGAAAAACTGTTTTTT; CDR3: CASSATGSGNEKLFF
D: -; size: -; J: TRBJ1-2; V: TRBV6-5; DNA: TGTGCCAGCAGTTACGGCAGGGCTGCCTATGGCTACACCTTC; CDR3: CASSYGRAAYGYTF
D: -; size: -; J: TRBJ1-2; V: TRBV4-2; DNA: TGTGCCAGCACCCCTTACACCTTC; CDR3: CASTPYTF
D: -; size: -; J: TRBJ2-3; V: TRBV27; DNA: TGTGCCAGCAGTTTAGTGACAGGTCACACAGATACGCAGTATTTT; CDR3: CASSLVTGHTDTQYF
D: TRBD2; size: -; J: TRBJ2-3; V: TRBV5-1; DNA: TGCGCCAGCAGCCAGAAAGCGGGAGTGGTTGTAGGTACGCAGTATTTT; CDR3: CASSQKAGVVVGTQYF
D: -; size: -; J: TRBJ2-7; V: TRBV2; DNA: TGTGCCAGCAGTGTTCAGCCGGGTCGGAGGCCCTACGAGCAGTACTTC; CDR3: CASSVQPGRRPYEQYF
D: TRBD1; size: -; J: TRBJ1-2; V: TRBV4-1; DNA: TGCGCCAGCAGCCAAGATGGACAGGCGCGTAAAGGCTACACCTTC; CDR3: CASSQDGQARKGYTF
D: -; size: few; J: TRBJ1-2; V: TRBV5-1; DNA: TGCGCCAGCAGCTTCGGGCAGGGCGATGGCTACACCTTC; CDR3: CASSFGQGDGYTF
D: -; size: -; J: TRBJ1-4; V: TRBV6-4; DNA: TGTGCCAGCAGCGCGACAGCACGGGATGAAAAACTGTTTTTT; CDR3: CASSATARDEKLFF
D: -; size: -; J: TRBJ2-5; V: TRBV2; DNA: TGTGCCAGCAGTGCCCATTCAGTCCAAGAGACCCAGTACTTC; CDR3: CASSAHSVQETQYF
D: TRBD2; size: few; J: TRBJ2-1; V: TRBV27; DNA: TGTGCCAGCAGTCCAATATCAGCGGGAGGGTACAATGAGCAGTTCTTC; CDR3: CASSPISAGGYNEQFF
D: TRBD1; size: -; J: TRBJ1-5; V: TRBV6-5; DNA: TGTGCCAGCAGAATTGGACAGGGGTCACAGCCCCAGCATTTT; CDR3: CASRIGQGSQPQHF
D: -; size: -; J: TRBJ2-2; V: TRBV29-1; DNA: TGCAGCGTTGGCGCTAACGTACCTCCCGGGGAGCTGTTTTTT; CDR3: CSVGANVPPGELFF
D: -; size: -; J: TRBJ1-4; V: TRBV7-6; DNA: TGTGCCAGGGAGGTGTCGGGGAGCCCAAAGTCAACTAATGAAAAACTGTTTTTT; CDR3: CAREVSGSPKSTNEKLFF
D: TRBD2; size: -; J: TRBJ2-3; V: TRBV13; DNA: TGTGCCAGCAGCGAAAATGCGGGGGGGGCAGATACGCAGTATTTT; CDR3: CASSENAGGADTQYF
D: -; size: -; J: TRBJ1-2; V: TRBV30; DNA: TGTGCCTGGAGTGTCGGGGGGGGCGCGGGCTATGGCTACACCTTC; CDR3: CAWSVGGGAGYGYTF
D: TRBD2; size: -; J: TRBJ2-5; V: TRBV11-3; DNA: TGTGCCAGCAGCTCGCCGGGACTAGCGGGGACCCAGTACTTC; CDR3: CASSSPGLAGTQYF
D: TRBD1; size: many; J: TRBJ1-2; V: TRBV7-9; DNA: TGTGCCAGCAGCTTAGATCCCCGGGGACAGCTCTATGGCTACACCTTC; CDR3: CASSLDPRGQLYGYTF
D: TRBD1; size: -; J: TRBJ1-6; V: TRBV6-5; DNA: TGTGCCAGCAGGACAGGGAATTCACCCCTCCACTTT; CDR3: CASRTGNSPLHF
D: -; size: -; J: TRBJ2-2; V: TRBV3-1/TRBV3-2; DNA: TGTGCCAGCAGCCAAGATGTAGGAGTAGGGAGCACCGGGGAGCTGTTTTTT; CDR3: CASSQDVGVGSTGELFF